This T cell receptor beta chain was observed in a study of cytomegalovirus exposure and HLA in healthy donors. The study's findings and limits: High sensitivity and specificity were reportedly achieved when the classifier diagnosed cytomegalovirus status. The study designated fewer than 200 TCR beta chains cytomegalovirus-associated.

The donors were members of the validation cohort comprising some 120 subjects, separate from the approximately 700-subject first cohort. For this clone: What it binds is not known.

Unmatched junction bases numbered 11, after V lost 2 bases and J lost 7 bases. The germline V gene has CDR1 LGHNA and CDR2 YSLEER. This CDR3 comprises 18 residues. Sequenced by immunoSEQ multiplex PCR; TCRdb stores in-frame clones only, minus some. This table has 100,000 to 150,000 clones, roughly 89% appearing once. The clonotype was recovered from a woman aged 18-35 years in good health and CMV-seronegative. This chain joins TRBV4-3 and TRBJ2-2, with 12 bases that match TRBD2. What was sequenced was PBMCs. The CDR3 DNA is TGCGCCAGCAGCCAAAATTATCTAGCGGGAGGGCCTGGCGGGGAGCTGTTTTTT. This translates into CASSQNYLAGGPGGELFF.